Listed here are 13 T cell receptor beta chains from one sample, sequenced in a study of Ad26.COV2.S vaccination and SARS-CoV-2 variants. The treatment is: approximately 18 received Ad26.COV2.S at low or high dose, single or two shots; several received placebo; per-sample allocation not given. Samples were taken on day 63 after the first vaccine or placebo injection. The assay was immunoSEQ multiplex PCR, and TCRdb's table has in-frame clones only and misses some. The sample yields approximately 240,000 clones, approximately 88% seen once. The sample consisted of peripheral blood, taken in a trial of Ad26.COV2.S vaccine versus placebo. The receptors shown here come from a person aged 18 to 59 who received the Ad26.COV2.S COVID-19 vaccine or a placebo.

The chain has TRBV7-9 and TRBJ2-7; D is possibly TRBD1 or TRBD2 (5 bases each). The CDR3 has 15 amino acids. Germline values: CDR1 SEHNR, CDR2 FQNEAQ (reference sequence). V was clipped by 1 base and J by 6 bases, with 16 bases between them. The CDR3 coding sequence is TGTGCCAGCAGCTTAGTGGGGGTGGCAGCTAGCGAGCAGTACTTC. Translation gives CASSLVGVAASEQYF.

The V gene is TRBV28, the J gene TRBJ2-4; D is perhaps TRBD2 (6 bases). Germline-derived CDR1 and CDR2 are MDHEN and SYDVKM. CDR3 length equals 16 residues. Trimming removed 5 bases from V and 0 bases from J, with 14 bases in between. The CDR3, as DNA: TGTGCCAGCAGTCCCCGTGGAGCGGGAGCCAAAAACATTCAGTACTTC. This sequence encodes CASSPRGAGAKNIQYF. Full variable domain (outside the CDR3, taken from reference TRBV28 and TRBJ2-4): DVKVTQSSRYLVKRTGEKVFLECVQDMDHENMFWYRQDPGLGLRLIYFSYDVKMKEKGDIPEGYSVSREKKERFSLILESASTNQTSMYLCASSPRGAGAKNIQYFGAGTRLSVL.

The chain carries TRBV27 and TRBJ2-4; D possibly corresponds to TRBD1 (5 bases). The length of the CDR3 is 14 residues. V shed 5 bases and J shed 4 bases, with 12 bases lying between them. Germline CDR1 and CDR2: MNHEY and SMNVEV (reference sequence). The CDR3 protein is CASSTSTEKNIQYF. The CDR3 bases are TGTGCCAGCAGTACCTCGACAGAAAAAAACATTCAGTACTTC.

The chain uses TRBV7-9 and TRBJ2-1; 10 nucleotides line up with TRBD2. The CDR3 consists of 18 residues. V shed 4 bases, J shed 4 bases, and the junction held 13 bases outside the gene matches. Per germline, CDR1 SEHNR and CDR2 FQNEAQ (reference sequence). CDR3 sequence (DNA): TGTGCCAGCAGCTCCGGACAGGGAGCGGGAGGGCCGTACAATGAGCAGTTCTTC. This codes for CASSSGQGAGGPYNEQFF.

V gene TRBV19 combines with J gene TRBJ1-1; TRBD1 might be the D (5 bases). Germline V gives CDR1 LNHDA, CDR2 SQIVND (reference sequence). The CDR3 spans 15 residues. V was trimmed by 4 bases and J by 5 bases, leaving 17 bases between them. The CDR3 protein is CASSTGGVRKTEAFF. The CDR3 region has the DNA TGTGCCAGTAGTACCGGGGGTGTTCGGAAAACTGAAGCTTTCTTT.

For the CDR3, the DNA is TGTGCCAGCAGCCAAGAGCACAGGGCCGACTATGGCTACACCTTC. Residues: CASSQEHRADYGYTF. The chain uses TRBV14 and TRBJ1-2, with D possibly TRBD1 on 6 matching bases. This CDR3 has 15 amino acids. With 0 bases removed from V and 3 bases from J, the gap between germline ends came to 11 bases. The germline V gene encodes CDR1 SGHDN and CDR2 FVKESK.

The V gene is TRBV5-5, the J gene TRBJ2-7; either TRBD1 or TRBD2 may fit D (5 bases each). Germline V gene lookup returns CDR1 SGHKS and CDR2 YYEKEE (reference sequence). This CDR3 has 15 residues. V was pared by 4 bases and J by 0 bases, with 14 bases between. In DNA, the CDR3 is TGTGCCAGCAGCCCGGCCGGGACGGACTCCTACGAGCAGTACTTC. Protein sequence: CASSPAGTDSYEQYF.

This clone is a singleton in its sample. This chain joins TRBV4-1 and TRBJ2-1; D is tentatively TRBD1 or TRBD2 (6 bases each). The V end lost 1 base, the J end lost 12 bases, and 19 bases lay between the germline ends. This CDR3 contains 15 residues. The germline V gene encodes CDR1 MGHRA and CDR2 YSYEKL. Here the CDR3 reads CASSQVGAVRDSQFF. CDR3 DNA: TGCGCCAGCAGCCAAGTGGGGGCGGTAAGGGACTCGCAGTTCTTC.

J is TRBJ1-4 and V is TRBV24-1; no clear D gene. CDR1 and CDR2 (germline): KGHDR, SFDVKD. The CDR3 extends over 16 amino acids. V was clipped by 4 bases and J by 1 base, with 12 bases between them. The CDR3 protein is CATSDEAPVTNEKLFF. CDR3 nucleotide sequence: TGTGCCACCAGTGACGAAGCACCCGTAACTAATGAAAAACTGTTTTTT.

This clone was seen more than once but under ten times. The chain joins TRBV6-6 to TRBJ1-3, with a tentative D call TRBD1 (6 bases). Per the germline V gene, CDR1 is MNHNY and CDR2 is SVGAGI (reference sequence). Trimming stripped 4 bases from V and 1 base from J, with 11 bases between. CDR3 length equals 15 residues. CDR3 DNA: TGTGCCAGCAGTTTCACAGGGAGTTCTGGAAACACCATATATTTT. Protein: CASSFTGSSGNTIYF.

The J gene is TRBJ2-1, the V gene TRBV5-6; D not resolved. V lost 1 base and J lost 8, with 19 bases in between. Germline assignment: CDR1 SGHDT and CDR2 YYEEEE. CDR3 length: 16 residues. As DNA, the CDR3 is TGTGCCAGCAGCTTGTACCCACGTCAGGTATATGATGAGCAGTTCTTC. Translated, it gives CASSLYPRQVYDEQFF.

A few counts support this clone. The chain recombines TRBV6-2 or TRBV6-3 with TRBJ2-1, with no clear D. V dropped 5 bases and J dropped 3 bases, with 8 bases sitting between them. The V gene's germline CDR1 is MNHEY and CDR2 SVGEGT. CDR3 length: 13 residues. CDR3 DNA sequence: TGTGCCAGCAGTCGACTGCACTACAATGAGCAGTTCTTC. This encodes CASSRLHYNEQFF.

This clone appeared once. This chain links TRBV9 with TRBJ2-3; D is possibly TRBD2 (5 bases). CDR1 SGDLS and CDR2 YYNGEE come from the germline V gene. The CDR3 sequence is 14 residues long. The ends were cut back, 4 bases at V and 5 bases at J, with 14 bases in the middle. The CDR3 DNA reads as TGTGCCAGCAGCTTAACTAGTCGTGGAGATACGCAGTATTTT. This encodes CASSLTSRGDTQYF.